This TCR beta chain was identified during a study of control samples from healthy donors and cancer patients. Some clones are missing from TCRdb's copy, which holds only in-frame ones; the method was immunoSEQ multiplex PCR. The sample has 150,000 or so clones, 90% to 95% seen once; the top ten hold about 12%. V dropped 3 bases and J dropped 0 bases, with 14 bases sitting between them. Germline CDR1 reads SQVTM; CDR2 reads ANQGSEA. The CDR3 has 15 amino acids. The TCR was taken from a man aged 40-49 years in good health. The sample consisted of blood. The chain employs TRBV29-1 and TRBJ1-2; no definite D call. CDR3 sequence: CSVDLSSITNYGYTF. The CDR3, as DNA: TGCAGCGTTGATCTGTCCTCAATAACTAACTATGGCTACACCTTC.